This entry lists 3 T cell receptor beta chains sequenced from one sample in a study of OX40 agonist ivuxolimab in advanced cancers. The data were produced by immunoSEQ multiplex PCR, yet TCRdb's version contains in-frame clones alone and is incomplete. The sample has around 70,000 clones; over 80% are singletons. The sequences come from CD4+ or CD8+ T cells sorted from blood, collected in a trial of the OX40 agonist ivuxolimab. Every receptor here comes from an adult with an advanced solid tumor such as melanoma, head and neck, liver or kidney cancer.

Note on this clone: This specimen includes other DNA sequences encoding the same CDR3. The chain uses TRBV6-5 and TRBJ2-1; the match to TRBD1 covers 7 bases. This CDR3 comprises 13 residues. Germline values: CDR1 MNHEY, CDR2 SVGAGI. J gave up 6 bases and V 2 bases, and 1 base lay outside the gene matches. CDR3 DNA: TGTGCCAGCAGTTACCGACAGGGCAATGAGCAGTTCTTC. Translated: CASSYRQGNEQFF.

CDR3 sequence reads: CASSELTSGVSTDTQYF. The CDR3 DNA follows: TGTGCCAGCAGTGAATTGACTAGCGGGGTTAGCACAGATACGCAGTATTTT. This rearrangement joins TRBV25-1 to TRBJ2-3, with 11 bases aligning to TRBD2. The CDR3 loop spans 17 amino acids. Germline assignment: CDR1 MGHDK and CDR2 SYGVNS. The V segment lost 1 base and the J segment 0 bases; nucleotides outside the gene matches: 3. Supplemented by reference TRBV25-1 and TRBJ2-3, the full variable domain reads EADIYQTPRYLVIGTGKKITLECSQTMGHDKMYWYQQDPGMELHLIHYSYGVNSTEKGDLSSESTVSRIRTEHFPLTLESARPSHTSQYLCASSELTSGVSTDTQYFGPGTRLTVL.

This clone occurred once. The CDR3 bases are TGTGCCAGCAGTTTGGGCAATCAGCCCCAGCATTTT. It specifies CASSLGNQPQHF. The chain carries TRBV28 and TRBJ1-5, with no clear D. The germline V gene encodes CDR1 MDHEN and CDR2 SYDVKM. CDR3 length: 12 amino acids. Trimming cost V 3 bases and J 2 bases, with 2 bases left between them.